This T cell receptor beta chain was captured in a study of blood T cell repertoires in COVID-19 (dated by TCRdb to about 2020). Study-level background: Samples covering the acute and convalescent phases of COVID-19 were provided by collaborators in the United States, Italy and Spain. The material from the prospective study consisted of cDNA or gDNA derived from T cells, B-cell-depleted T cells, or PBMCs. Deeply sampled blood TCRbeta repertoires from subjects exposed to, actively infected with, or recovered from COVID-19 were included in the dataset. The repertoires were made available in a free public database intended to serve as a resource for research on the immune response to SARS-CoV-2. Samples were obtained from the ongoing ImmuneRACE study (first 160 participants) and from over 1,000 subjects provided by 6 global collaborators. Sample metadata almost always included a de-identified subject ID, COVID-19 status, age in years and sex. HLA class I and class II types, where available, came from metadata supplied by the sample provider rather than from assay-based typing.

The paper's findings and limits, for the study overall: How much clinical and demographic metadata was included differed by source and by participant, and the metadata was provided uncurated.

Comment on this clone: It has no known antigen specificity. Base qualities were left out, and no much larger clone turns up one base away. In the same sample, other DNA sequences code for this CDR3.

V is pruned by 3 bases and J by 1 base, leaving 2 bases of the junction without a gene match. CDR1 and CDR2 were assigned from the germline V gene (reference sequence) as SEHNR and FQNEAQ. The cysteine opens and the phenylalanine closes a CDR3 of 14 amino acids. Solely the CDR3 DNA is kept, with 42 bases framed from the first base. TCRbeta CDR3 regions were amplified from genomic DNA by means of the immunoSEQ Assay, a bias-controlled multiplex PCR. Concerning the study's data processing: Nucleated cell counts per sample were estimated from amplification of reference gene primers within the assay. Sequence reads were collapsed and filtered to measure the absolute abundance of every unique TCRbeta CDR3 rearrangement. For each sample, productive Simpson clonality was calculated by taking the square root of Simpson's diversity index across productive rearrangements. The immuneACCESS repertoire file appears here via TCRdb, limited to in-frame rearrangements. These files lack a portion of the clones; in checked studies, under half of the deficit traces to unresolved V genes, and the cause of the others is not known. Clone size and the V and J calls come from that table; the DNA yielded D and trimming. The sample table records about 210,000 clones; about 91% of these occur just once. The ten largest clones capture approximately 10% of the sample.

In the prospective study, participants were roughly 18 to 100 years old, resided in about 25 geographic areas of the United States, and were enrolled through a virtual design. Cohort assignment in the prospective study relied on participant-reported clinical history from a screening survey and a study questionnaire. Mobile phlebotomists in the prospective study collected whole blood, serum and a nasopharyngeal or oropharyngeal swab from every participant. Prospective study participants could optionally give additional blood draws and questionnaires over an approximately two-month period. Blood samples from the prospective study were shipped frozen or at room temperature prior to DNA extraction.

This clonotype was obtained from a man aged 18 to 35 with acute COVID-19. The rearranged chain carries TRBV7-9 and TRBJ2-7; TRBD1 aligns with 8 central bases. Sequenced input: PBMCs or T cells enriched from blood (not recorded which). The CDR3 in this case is CASSLGTGSYEQYF. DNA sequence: TGTGCCAGCAGCTTGGGGACAGGTTCCTACGAGCAGTACTTC.